This TCR beta chain emerged from a study of PD-L1 blockade in urothelial cancer. Patients were living with locally advanced or metastatic urothelial carcinoma. The method was immunoSEQ multiplex PCR; TCRdb's version includes in-frame clones alone and lacks a portion of them. This table holds roughly 74,000 clones, roughly 87% found once. CDR3 size: 14 residues. V dropped 0 bases and J dropped 12 bases, with 15 bases sitting between them. Germline V gene data show CDR1 as SGHVS and CDR2 as FNYEAQ. The receptor was derived from an older woman with urothelial cancer. V and J are TRBV7-6 and TRBJ2-1; D perhaps matches TRBD1 (6 bases). The sequences come from PBMCs, collected around atezolizumab (anti-PD-L1) treatment. This CDR3 reads CASSLAGDTGGQFF. The CDR3 coding sequence is TGTGCCAGCAGCTTAGCGGGGGACACAGGAGGGCAGTTCTTC.